This T cell receptor beta chain was sequenced during a study of T cells in localized non-small cell lung cancer. The CDR3 contains 11 residues. The germline V gene encodes CDR1 MNHNS and CDR2 SASEGT. Trimming cost V 5 bases and J 11 bases, with 13 bases left between them. The assay was immunoSEQ multiplex PCR, and TCRdb's table has in-frame clones only and misses some. The sample contains about 72,000 clones, 80% to 90% of which appear only once. Note on this clone: Its antigen remains unidentified.

Whole-study findings and limits: A median of about 54 of the top 100 tumor clones appeared in adjacent lung, which was paired and uninvolved. Increased T cell density in blood showed an association with longer overall survival. The highest T cell clonality was in uninvolved adjacent lung, above tumor.

The source material was peripheral blood, sampled before any cancer treatment. This receptor was identified in a female donor of 60 years or more with stage I lung adenocarcinoma. The rearrangement joins TRBV6-1 to TRBJ2-7; no definite D call. This CDR3 reads CASSYMAVEYF. The CDR3 DNA follows: TGTGCCAGCAGTTACATGGCAGTGGAGTACTTC.